The clone carrying this T cell receptor (beta chain) occurred a few times. The germline V gene encodes CDR1 SNHLY and CDR2 FYNNEI. CDR3 size: 15 residues. V lost 6 bases, J lost 4 bases, and 16 bases lay in between. Alongside a J-beta primer mix, a sample-barcoded 5' primer served in a second PCR lasting about 7 to 12 cycles. Each CDR3 protein is one row after TCRdb ran MiXCR on the 5' RACE reads. The table shows over 1.5 million distinct CDR3 sequences, with less than 50% occurring only once. The data were obtained in a study of blood T cells in healthy people across ages. This clonotype was sampled from a woman in her forties in good health. J is TRBJ2-1 and V is TRBV2, with unresolved D. The sequenced sample consisted of blood. CDR3 in DNA: TGTGCCAGCAGGCCCGTATCTCAGGAATACAATGAGCAGTTCTTC. Protein sequence: CASRPVSQEYNEQFF.